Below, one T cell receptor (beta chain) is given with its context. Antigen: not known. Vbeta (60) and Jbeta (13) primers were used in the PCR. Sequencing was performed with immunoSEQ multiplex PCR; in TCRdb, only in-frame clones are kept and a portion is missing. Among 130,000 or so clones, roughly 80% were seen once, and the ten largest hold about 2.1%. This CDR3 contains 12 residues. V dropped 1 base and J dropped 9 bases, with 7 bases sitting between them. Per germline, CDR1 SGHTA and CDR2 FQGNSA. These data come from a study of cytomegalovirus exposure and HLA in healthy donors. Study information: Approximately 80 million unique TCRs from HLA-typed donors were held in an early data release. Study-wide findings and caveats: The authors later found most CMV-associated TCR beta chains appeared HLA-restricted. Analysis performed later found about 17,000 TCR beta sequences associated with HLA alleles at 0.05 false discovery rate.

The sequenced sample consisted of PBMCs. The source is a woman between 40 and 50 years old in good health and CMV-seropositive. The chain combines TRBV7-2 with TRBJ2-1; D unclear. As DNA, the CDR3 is TGTGCCAGCAGCTTAGGGAGAGGTGAGCAGTTCTTC. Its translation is CASSLGRGEQFF.